A single sample gave rise to the 28 T cell receptor beta chains below, sequenced in a study of T cells in Graves' hyperthyroidism and ophthalmopathy. Authors of the study amplified TCR beta CDR3 regions from RNA transcripts. HTBI primers drove first-round RT-PCR of the TCR CDR3. Each CDR3 protein gets one entry after TCRdb re-called the multiplex PCR reads with MiXCR. Of a few hundred thousand distinct CDR3 sequences listed, around a fifth are singletons. Sequenced: blood. The receptors here all came from a woman aged 70-85 years with Graves' ophthalmopathy.

The chain employs TRBV19 and TRBJ1-5, with 7 bases fitting TRBD1. V lost 4 bases to trimming and J lost 7 bases; unmatched junction nucleotides: 4. The CDR3 spans 13 residues. Germline V gene sequence: CDR1 LNHDA, CDR2 SQIVND (reference sequence). As DNA, the CDR3 is TGTGCCAGTAGTAACAGGGGCCGACAGCCCCAGCATTTT. Residues: CASSNRGRQPQHF.

The V gene is TRBV4-1, the J gene TRBJ2-3; D not certain. CDR1 and CDR2 from the germline V gene are MGHRA and YSYEKL. Trimming pared 4 bases from V and 0 bases from J, leaving 11 bases between. The CDR3 is 15 amino acids. CDR3 DNA: TGCGCCAGCAGCCCGCTTGGCGGTAGCACAGATACGCAGTATTTT. Amino acid sequence: CASSPLGGSTDTQYF.

This chain connects TRBV27 to TRBJ2-1; D gene uncertain. This CDR3 is built from 13 residues. Trimming took 2 bases from V and 6 from J, leaving 8 bases between them. Germline CDR1 MNHEY, CDR2 SMNVEV (reference sequence). CDR3 protein: CASSLLRLNEQFF. CDR3 sequence (DNA): TGTGCCAGCAGTTTACTTAGACTCAATGAGCAGTTCTTC.

This clonotype was observed many times. The V call is TRBV28, the J call TRBJ2-2; 11 nucleotides line up with TRBD2. Germline V CDR1 and CDR2: MDHEN, SYDVKM. The CDR3 is made up of 16 amino acids. Germline trimming cut 3 bases from V and 6 bases from J; bases unmatched to any gene: 6. In DNA, the CDR3 is TGTGCCAGCAGTTTCCTACTAGCGGGAGTGGCCGGGGAGCTGTTTTTT. This codes for CASSFLLAGVAGELFF.

Of note for this clonotype: With a much larger clone just one base away, this may be a read error. This rearrangement joins TRBV6-2 or TRBV6-3 to TRBJ1-4; D remains ambiguous. Germline-derived CDR1 and CDR2 are MNHEY and SVGEGT. The CDR3 runs 13 residues. CDR3 bases: TGTGCCAGCTCCGCACAGACTAATGAAAAACTGCTTTTT. Translated, it gives CASSAQTNEKLLF.

This rearrangement joins TRBV11-2 to TRBJ2-3; 9 bases are shared with TRBD2. The J segment lost 7 bases and the V segment lost 1 base, leaving 12 bases of the junction unmatched. Per germline, CDR1 SGHAT and CDR2 FQNNGV. This CDR3 comprises 17 residues. The CDR3 here is CASSLVGAGGPENTQYF. The CDR3 coding sequence is TGTGCCAGCAGCTTAGTAGGGGCGGGAGGGCCCGAAAATACGCAGTATTTT.

This clonotype showed up many times. The CDR3 protein is CASSEIQGGEKLFF. CDR3 nucleotide sequence: TGTGCCAGCAGTGAAATACAGGGGGGTGAAAAACTGTTTTTT. This chain joins TRBV6-1 and TRBJ1-4; 8 bases are a match to TRBD1. Trimming removed 2 bases from V and 7 bases from J; junction bases left unmatched: 3. The CDR3 sequence is 14 residues long. The V gene's germline CDR1 is MNHNS and CDR2 SASEGT.

The J gene is TRBJ2-2, the V gene TRBV5-1, with 7 bases lining up with TRBD2. V shed 4 bases and J 5 bases; nucleotides not matched to a gene: 11. Germline V gives CDR1 SGHRS, CDR2 YFSETQ. This CDR3 contains 16 residues. The CDR3, as DNA: TGCGCCAGCAGCCCTCCTCCGGCGGGAGAAACCGGGGAGCTGTTTTTT. Its protein is CASSPPPAGETGELFF. Using reference TRBV5-1 and TRBJ2-2 for the parts outside the CDR3, the full variable domain is KAGVTQTPRYLIKTRGQQVTLSCSPISGHRSVSWYQQTPGQGLQFLFEYFSETQRNKGNFPGRFSGRQFSNSRSEMNVSTLELGDSALYLCASSPPPAGETGELFFGEGSRLTVL.

This clonotype was detected ten times or more. The chain is built from TRBV6-1 and TRBJ1-5; no reliable D call. Germline CDR1 reads MNHNS; CDR2 reads SASEGT. The germline V and J ends were trimmed by 9 bases and 4 bases, with 13 bases remaining between them. The CDR3 spans 13 residues. The CDR3 region is CASDNLENQPQHF. Here the CDR3 DNA reads TGTGCCAGTGACAACCTGGAAAATCAGCCCCAGCATTTT.

This clonotype was observed a handful of times. The rearrangement joins TRBV12-3 or TRBV12-4 to TRBJ2-1; D uncertain. V lost 0 bases to trimming and J lost 12 bases, with 12 bases between them. The length of the CDR3 is 13 residues. In DNA, the CDR3 is TGTGCCAGCAGTTTAGCGCTAAGGGAAATGCAGTTCTTC. Amino acid sequence: CASSLALREMQFF.

The J gene is TRBJ2-7, the V gene TRBV4-3, with D unclear. This CDR3 spans 15 amino acids. Looked up from germline, CDR1 is LGHNA and CDR2 is YSLEER. The germline V and J ends were trimmed by 0 bases and 3 bases, with 12 bases remaining between them. The CDR3 here is CASSQEYGQYYEQYF. In DNA form, the CDR3 reads TGCGCCAGCAGCCAAGAATACGGGCAGTACTACGAGCAGTACTTC.

This clonotype was observed at least ten times. V gene TRBV6-2 or TRBV6-3 combines with J gene TRBJ1-1; TRBD1 aligns across 8 bases. Germline V gene data show CDR1 as MNHEY and CDR2 as SVGEGT. This CDR3 comprises 13 residues. J was trimmed by 6 bases and V by 7 bases; bases with no gene match: 7. CDR3 protein: CASTSTGDAEAFF. In DNA form, the CDR3 reads TGTGCCAGCACCTCGACAGGGGACGCTGAAGCTTTCTTT.

This clonotype was observed a single time. The gene calls are TRBV6-4 and TRBJ1-2, with 9 bases identical to TRBD1. Per germline, CDR1 MRHNA and CDR2 SNTAGT. The length of the CDR3 is 15 residues. J was trimmed by 4 bases and V by 4 bases; bases with no gene match: 7. DNA of the CDR3: TGTGCCAGCAGTGCCACGGGACAGGGAGGCTATGGCTACACCTTC. This sequence encodes CASSATGQGGYGYTF.

CDR3 residues: CASSDPGGEWGFQPQHF. The CDR3 DNA follows: TGCGCCAGCAGTGATCCGGGGGGGGAATGGGGTTTTCAGCCCCAGCATTTT. The V call is TRBV10-2, the J call TRBJ1-5, with a possible D match to TRBD1 (5 bases). Trimming stripped 3 bases from V and 6 bases from J, with 21 bases between. The CDR3 extends over 17 amino acids. The germline CDR1 and CDR2 sequences are WSHSY and SAAADI.

This clonotype was observed a few times. The rearrangement uses TRBV20-1 and TRBJ1-5; D unclear. V was clipped by 1 base and J by 7 bases, with 5 bases between them. Germline-derived CDR1 and CDR2 are DFQATT and SNEGSKA (reference sequence). This CDR3 is 11 amino acids long. The chain's CDR3 is CSARAGQPQHF. For the CDR3, the DNA is TGCAGTGCTAGAGCGGGACAGCCCCAGCATTTT.

In DNA, the CDR3 is TGCGCCAGCAGCCAAGATCGGGGGGGAAACATGAACACTGAAGCTTTCTTT. It specifies CASSQDRGGNMNTEAFF. V gene TRBV4-1 combines with J gene TRBJ1-1; a weak D match, TRBD1 (5 bases). V was pared by 0 bases and J by 0 bases, with 14 bases between. The CDR3 extends over 17 amino acids. Looked up from germline, CDR1 is MGHRA and CDR2 is YSYEKL.

This rearrangement joins TRBV10-3 to TRBJ2-7, with D perhaps TRBD2 (5 bases). Germline CDR1 is ENHRY and CDR2 is SYGVKD. V lost 0 bases and J 2 bases, leaving 11 bases between the germline ends. The CDR3 is made up of 15 amino acids. The CDR3 here is CAISESKGATYEQYF. CDR3 DNA sequence: TGTGCCATCAGTGAGTCGAAGGGAGCTACCTACGAGCAGTACTTC.

This clonotype was observed at least ten times. V gene TRBV7-2 combines with J gene TRBJ2-3, with D possibly being TRBD2 (5 bases). This CDR3 is 15 amino acids long. The V end was cut by 5 bases, the J end by 2 bases, with 14 bases between. Looked up from germline, CDR1 is SGHTA and CDR2 is FQGNSA. CDR3 DNA: TGTGCCAGCAGCCCTTCGGCGGGCCTCACAGATACGCAGTATTTT. Encoded protein: CASSPSAGLTDTQYF.

The table lists this clonotype with a few counts. The genes are TRBV3-1 and TRBJ2-2, with 9 bases aligning to TRBD2. The CDR3 loop spans 17 amino acids. After removal of 0 bases from V and 6 bases from J, the junction contained 8 bases not matched to a gene. Germline V gene data show CDR1 as LGHDT and CDR2 as YNNKEL (reference sequence). Here the CDR3 reads CASSQDLLAGSSGELFF. In nucleotides, the CDR3 is TGTGCCAGCAGCCAAGACTTGCTAGCGGGATCCTCCGGGGAGCTGTTTTTT.

V usage is TRBV18 and J usage is TRBJ2-7, with D possibly matching TRBD2 (6 bases). From germline, CDR1 is KGHSH and CDR2 LQKENI. Trimming shortened V by 1 base and J by 7 bases, and 17 bases separated the two germline ends. The CDR3 covers 15 residues. The CDR3 DNA is TGTGCCAGCTCACCACGAATAGCGGAGGCGGGGGAGCAGTACTTC. Protein: CASSPRIAEAGEQYF.

Many counts were recorded for this clonotype. The chain's CDR3 is CASSAGFTDTQYF. The CDR3 coding sequence is TGTGCCAGCAGTGCCGGTTTCACAGATACGCAGTATTTT. The chain links TRBV12-3 or TRBV12-4 to TRBJ2-3; D gene ambiguous. The CDR3 spans 13 residues. Between the trimmed V and J ends, which lost 5 bases and 2 bases, there was a span of 8 bases.

The table lists this clonotype with a few counts. V is TRBV5-1 and J is TRBJ2-5, with 11 bases identical to TRBD1. Germline CDR1 reads SGHRS; CDR2 reads YFSETQ. The V and J ends lost 4 bases and 5 bases, in that order; junction bases with no gene match: 7. There are 15 residues in the CDR3. DNA for the CDR3: TGCGCCAGCAGCCAAGGACAGGGGGCTCCTGAGACCCAGTACTTC. Translated: CASSQGQGAPETQYF.

The chain uses TRBV15 and TRBJ2-1; D remains unclear. CDR3 length: 14 amino acids. The germline gives CDR1 LNHNV, CDR2 YYDKDF (reference sequence). The V end was cut by 0 bases, the J end by 9 bases, with 12 bases between. CDR3 DNA: TGTGCCACCAGCAGAGATCAAAAGACGGTTGAGCAGTTCTTC. Its translation is CATSRDQKTVEQFF.

This clonotype was observed at least ten times. The rearrangement joins TRBV6-1 to TRBJ2-7; 13 bases fit TRBD2. The CDR3 sequence is 15 residues long. The J segment lost 2 bases and the V segment lost 5 bases, leaving 3 bases of the junction unmatched. Germline-derived CDR1 and CDR2 are MNHNS and SASEGT. CDR3 sequence (DNA): TGTGCCAGCAGTTCGGGACTAGCGGGGACCTACGAGCAGTACTTC. Amino acids: CASSSGLAGTYEQYF.

There are a few counts of this clonotype. The chain has TRBV7-9 and TRBJ2-2; the D gene is possibly TRBD2 (6 bases). Germline V gene data show CDR1 as SEHNR and CDR2 as FQNEAQ (reference sequence). CDR3 length: 15 amino acids. V lost 2 bases, J lost 1 base, and 8 bases lay in between. CDR3 residues: CASSLRRGNTGELFF. CDR3 coding DNA: TGTGCCAGCAGCTTAAGGCGGGGGAACACCGGGGAGCTGTTTTTT.

This clonotype was picked up one time. The V gene is TRBV30, the J gene TRBJ2-7; D is undetermined. Germline V gene lookup returns CDR1 GTSNPN and CDR2 SVGIG (reference sequence). The V end was cut by 3 bases, the J end by 3 bases, with 18 bases between. This CDR3 has 15 amino acids. The CDR3 loop reads CAWREMRQLVYEQYF. The DNA of the CDR3 is TGTGCCTGGAGAGAAATGAGGCAGTTGGTCTACGAGCAGTACTTC.

Only a few counts were recorded for this clonotype. An end of the junction does not agree with germline; a read error may underlie this. The chain recombines TRBV28 with TRBJ1-5, with TRBD1 as a possible D gene (6 bases). CDR1 and CDR2 (germline): MDHEN, SYDVKM. The CDR3 loop spans 16 amino acids. The CDR3 loop reads CASARRVGGPRQPQHF. The CDR3 DNA reads TGTGCCAGCGCGAGAAGGGTGGGGGGGCCGAGGCAGCCACAGCATTTT.

This sequence joins TRBV5-1 and TRBJ2-1; D perhaps matches TRBD2 (5 bases). This CDR3 is built from 13 residues. V lost 5 bases to trimming and J lost 3 bases, with 9 bases between them. The V gene's germline CDR1 is SGHRS and CDR2 YFSETQ. The CDR3, as DNA: TGCGCCAGCAGTGAGGGCGTCTACAATGAGCAGTTCTTC. It translates to CASSEGVYNEQFF.